This TCR beta chain stems from a study of blood T cell repertoires in COVID-19. For the study at large: In each case, the material was cDNA or gDNA derived from T cells, B-cell-depleted T cells, or PBMCs.

This CDR3 is built from 14 residues. V lost 8 bases to trimming and J lost 5 bases; unmatched junction nucleotides: 12. CDR1 and CDR2 from the germline V gene are SGHRS and YFSETQ. This table comes from immunoSEQ multiplex PCR, and its TCRdb copy is limited to in-frame clones, with some not included. The sample carries about 33,000 clones, about 82% recorded once. The specimen was peripheral blood. This TCR came from an elderly man with active COVID-19. The V call is TRBV5-1, the J call TRBJ2-7, with 8 nucleotides matching TRBD1. CDR3 coding DNA: TGCGCCAGTGCGTTGGGGACAGGAGCTAACGAGCAGTACTTC. It translates to CASALGTGANEQYF.